This T cell receptor (beta chain) appears in the sequencing data of a study of T-cell reconstitution after alpha-beta-depleted transplantation in children. Points from the study as a whole: Newly produced T cells mostly provided counts and TCRbeta diversity after one year, as hyperexpanded clones declined. About two months after transplant, alpha-beta T cells reportedly came from several hundred expanded graft clones. At day 60, the high TCRbeta diversity found in some patients originated from recipient T cells and thymic progenitors that had survived.

This clonotype was counted a few times. Its antigen is as yet unknown. Preparation of the TCRbeta library was carried out with unique molecular identifiers. TCRdb re-called the PCR reads with MiXCR, one entry per CDR3 protein. The sample carries about 510,000 distinct CDR3 sequences, about an eighth recorded once. Germline CDR1 MNHEY, CDR2 SVGAGI. V dropped 5 bases and J dropped 8; count of bases not matched to a gene: 10. The CDR3 length is 15 residues. The rearrangement uses TRBV6-5 and TRBJ1-5, with 9 nucleotides matching TRBD1. This material consisted of PBMCs, mostly from graft donor cells, taken 180 days after TCRalphabeta/CD19-depleted stem cell transplant. This sequence originates from a female patient aged 2-10 years who had a stem cell transplant for aplastic anemia, so the T cells may come from the graft donor. Here the CDR3 DNA reads TGTGCCAGCAGTAACCGGGACAGGGTATCGGAGCCCCAGCATTTT. This translates into CASSNRDRVSEPQHF.